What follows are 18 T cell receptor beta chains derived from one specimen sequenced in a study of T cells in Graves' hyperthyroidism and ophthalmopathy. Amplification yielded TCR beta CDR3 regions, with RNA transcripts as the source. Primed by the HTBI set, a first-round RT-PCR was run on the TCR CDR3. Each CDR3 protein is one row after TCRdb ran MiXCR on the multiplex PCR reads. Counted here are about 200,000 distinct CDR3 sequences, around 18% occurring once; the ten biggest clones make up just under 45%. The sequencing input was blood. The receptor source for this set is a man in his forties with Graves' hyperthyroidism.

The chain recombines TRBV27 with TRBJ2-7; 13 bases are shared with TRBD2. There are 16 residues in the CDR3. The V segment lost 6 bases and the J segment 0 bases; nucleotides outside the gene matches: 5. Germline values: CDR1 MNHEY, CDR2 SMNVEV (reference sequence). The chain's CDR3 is CASRGLAGESSYEQYF. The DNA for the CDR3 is TGTGCCAGCAGAGGACTAGCGGGGGAGAGCTCCTACGAGCAGTACTTC.

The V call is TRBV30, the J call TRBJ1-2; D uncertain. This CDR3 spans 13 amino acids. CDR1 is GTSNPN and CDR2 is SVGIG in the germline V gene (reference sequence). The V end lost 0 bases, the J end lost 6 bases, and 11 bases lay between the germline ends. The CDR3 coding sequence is TGTGCCTGGAGTGTACGCCCCGGTCATGGCTACACCTTC. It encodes CAWSVRPGHGYTF.

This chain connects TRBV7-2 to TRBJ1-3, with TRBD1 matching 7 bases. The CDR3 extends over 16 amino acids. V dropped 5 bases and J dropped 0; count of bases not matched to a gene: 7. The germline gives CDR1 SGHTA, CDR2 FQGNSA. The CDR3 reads CASSPQGGYSGNTIYF. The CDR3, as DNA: TGTGCCAGCAGCCCGCAGGGGGGCTACTCTGGAAACACCATATATTTT.

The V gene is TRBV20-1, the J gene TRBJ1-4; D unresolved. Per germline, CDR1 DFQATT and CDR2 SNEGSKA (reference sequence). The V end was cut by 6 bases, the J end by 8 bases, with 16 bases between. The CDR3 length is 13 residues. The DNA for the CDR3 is TGCAGTGCCCAACTCGGTAGCCGGGAAAAACTGTTTTTT. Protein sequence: CSAQLGSREKLFF.

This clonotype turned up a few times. CDR3 residues: CASSGRLAGGHETQYF. For the CDR3, the DNA is TGTGCCAGCAGCGGGAGACTAGCGGGAGGTCACGAGACCCAGTACTTC. The genes are TRBV2 and TRBJ2-5; 13 nucleotides agree with TRBD2. J gave up 5 bases and V 6 bases, and 9 bases lay outside the gene matches. This CDR3 has 16 residues. Germline V gene sequence: CDR1 SNHLY, CDR2 FYNNEI.

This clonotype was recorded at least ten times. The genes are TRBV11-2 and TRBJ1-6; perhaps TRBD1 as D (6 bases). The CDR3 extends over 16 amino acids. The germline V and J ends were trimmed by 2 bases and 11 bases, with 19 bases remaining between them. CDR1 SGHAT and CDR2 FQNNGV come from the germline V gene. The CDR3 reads CASSLIGRDIRAPLHF. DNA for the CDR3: TGTGCCAGCAGCTTAATCGGCCGGGACATTAGAGCACCCCTCCACTTT.

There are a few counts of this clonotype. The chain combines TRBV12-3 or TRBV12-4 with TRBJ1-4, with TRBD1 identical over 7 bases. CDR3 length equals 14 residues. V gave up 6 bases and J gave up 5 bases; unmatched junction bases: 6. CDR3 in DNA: TGTGCCAGCAGGCTGACAGGGAGGAATGAAAAACTGTTTTTT. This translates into CASRLTGRNEKLFF.

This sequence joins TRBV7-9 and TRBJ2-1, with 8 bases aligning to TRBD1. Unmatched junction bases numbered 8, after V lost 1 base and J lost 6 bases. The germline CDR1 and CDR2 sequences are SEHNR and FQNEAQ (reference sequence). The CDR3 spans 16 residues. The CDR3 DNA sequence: TGTGCCAGCAGCTTAGGTGACAGGGGATGGGCCAATGAGCAGTTCTTC. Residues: CASSLGDRGWANEQFF.

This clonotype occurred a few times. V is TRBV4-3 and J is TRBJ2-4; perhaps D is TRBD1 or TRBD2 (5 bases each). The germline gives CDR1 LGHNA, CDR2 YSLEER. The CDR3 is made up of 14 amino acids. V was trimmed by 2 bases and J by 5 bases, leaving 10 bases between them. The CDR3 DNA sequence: TGCGCCAGCAGCCAAAATCGGGGCGAAAACATTCAGTACTTC. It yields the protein CASSQNRGENIQYF.

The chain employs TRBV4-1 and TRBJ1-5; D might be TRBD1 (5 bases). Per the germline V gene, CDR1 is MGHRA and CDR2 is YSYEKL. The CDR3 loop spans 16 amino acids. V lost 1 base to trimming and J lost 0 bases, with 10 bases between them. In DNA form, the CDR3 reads TGCGCCAGCAGCCAAGGCCAGGGACCTAGCAATCAGCCCCAGCATTTT. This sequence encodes CASSQGQGPSNQPQHF.

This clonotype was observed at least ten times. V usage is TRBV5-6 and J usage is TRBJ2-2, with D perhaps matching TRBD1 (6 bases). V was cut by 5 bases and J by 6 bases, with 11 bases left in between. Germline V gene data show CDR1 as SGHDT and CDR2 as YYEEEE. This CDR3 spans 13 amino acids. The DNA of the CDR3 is TGTGCCAGCAGTCGAAAGGGGGCCGGGGAGCTGTTTTTT. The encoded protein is CASSRKGAGELFF. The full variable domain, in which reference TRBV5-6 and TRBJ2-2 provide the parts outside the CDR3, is DAGVTQSPTHLIKTRGQQVTLRCSPKSGHDTVSWYQQALGQGPQFIFQYYEEEERQRGNFPDRFSGHQFPNYSSELNVNALLLGDSALYLCASSRKGAGELFFGEGSRLTVL.

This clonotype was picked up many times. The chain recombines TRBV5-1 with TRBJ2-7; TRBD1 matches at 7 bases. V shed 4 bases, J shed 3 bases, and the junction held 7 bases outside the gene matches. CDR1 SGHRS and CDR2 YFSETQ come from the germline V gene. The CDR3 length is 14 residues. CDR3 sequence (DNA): TGCGCCAGCAGCCACGAGGACAGGCTCTACGAGCAGTACTTC. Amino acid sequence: CASSHEDRLYEQYF. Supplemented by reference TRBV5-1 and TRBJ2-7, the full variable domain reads KAGVTQTPRYLIKTRGQQVTLSCSPISGHRSVSWYQQTPGQGLQFLFEYFSETQRNKGNFPGRFSGRQFSNSRSEMNVSTLELGDSALYLCASSHEDRLYEQYFGPGTRLTVT.

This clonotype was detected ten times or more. CDR3: CASSLAGGTGGDEQFF. The CDR3 bases are TGCGCCAGCAGCTTGGCCGGGGGGACAGGGGGCGATGAGCAGTTCTTC. The chain employs TRBV5-1 and TRBJ2-1; TRBD1 matches at 12 bases. Unmatched junction bases numbered 6, after V lost 0 bases and J lost 8 bases. The germline CDR1 and CDR2 sequences are SGHRS and YFSETQ. The CDR3 loop spans 16 amino acids.

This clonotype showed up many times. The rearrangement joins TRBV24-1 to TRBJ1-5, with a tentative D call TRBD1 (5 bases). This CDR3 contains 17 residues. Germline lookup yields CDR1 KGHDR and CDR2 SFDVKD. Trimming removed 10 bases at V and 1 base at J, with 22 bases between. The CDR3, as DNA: TGTGCCACAGTGGTTGGGTTCCGGCGGGGGAGCAATCAGCCCCAGCATTTT. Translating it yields CATVVGFRRGSNQPQHF.

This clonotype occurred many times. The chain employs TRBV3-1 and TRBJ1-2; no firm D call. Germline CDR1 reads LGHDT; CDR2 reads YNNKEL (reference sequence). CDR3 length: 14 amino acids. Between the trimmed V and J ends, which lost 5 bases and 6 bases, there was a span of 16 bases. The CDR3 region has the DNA TGTGCCAGCAGCGGCGCAGGACCGGCCGATGGCTACACCTTC. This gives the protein CASSGAGPADGYTF.

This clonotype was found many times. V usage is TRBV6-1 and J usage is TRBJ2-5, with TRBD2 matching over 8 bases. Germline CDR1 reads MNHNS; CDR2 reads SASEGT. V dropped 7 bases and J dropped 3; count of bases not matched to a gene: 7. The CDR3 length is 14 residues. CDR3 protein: CASNRREGKETQYF. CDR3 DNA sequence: TGTGCCAGCAATCGCCGGGAGGGGAAAGAGACCCAGTACTTC.

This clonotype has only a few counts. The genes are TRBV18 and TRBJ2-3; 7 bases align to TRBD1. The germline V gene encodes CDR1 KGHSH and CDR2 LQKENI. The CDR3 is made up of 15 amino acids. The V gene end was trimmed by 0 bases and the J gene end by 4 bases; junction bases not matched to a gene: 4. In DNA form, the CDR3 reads TGTGCCAGCTCACCACCCGGGACAGTCCCAGATACGCAGTATTTT. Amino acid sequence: CASSPPGTVPDTQYF.

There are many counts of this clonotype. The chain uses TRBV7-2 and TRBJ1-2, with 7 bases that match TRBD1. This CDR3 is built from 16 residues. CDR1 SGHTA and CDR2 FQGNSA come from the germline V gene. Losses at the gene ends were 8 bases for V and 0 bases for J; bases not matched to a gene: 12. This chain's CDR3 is CASPKTGFGSNYGYTF. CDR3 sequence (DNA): TGTGCCAGCCCAAAGACAGGGTTTGGGTCTAACTATGGCTACACCTTC.